Listed below are T cell receptor beta chains from one sample, sequenced in a study of T cell responses to AZD1222 COVID-19 vaccine. Sequencing was performed with immunoSEQ multiplex PCR; in TCRdb, only in-frame clones are kept and a portion is missing. The profile shows 150,000 to 200,000 clones, around 94% of them singletons. The starting material was peripheral blood, obtained on day 0 of AZD1222 vaccination. Receptors were obtained from an adult in good health. The CDR3 runs from the conserved cysteine through the conserved F or W. Each record gives: clone size, J gene, D gene, V gene, CDR3 DNA, CDR3 protein. A D gene is named only where the DNA matches it firmly. Size is stated for part of the rows, as once, few or many counts, or as a class when the clone is expanded.

NA | TRBJ2-3 | NA | TRBV7-9 | TGTGCCAGCAGCTCGTTGGACTCCAGAAACACAGATACGCAGTATTTT | CASSSLDSRNTDTQYF
NA | TRBJ2-1 | NA | TRBV6-1 | TGTGCCAGCAGTGAAGCGGGGGGCGGTGAGCAGTTCTTC | CASSEAGGGEQFF
NA | TRBJ1-1 | NA | TRBV6-5 | TGTGCCAGCAGTTACTACTCGAGGGCCTTGAACACTGAAGCTTTCTTT | CASSYYSRALNTEAFF
NA | TRBJ2-5 | NA | TRBV15 | TGTGCCACCAGCAGGGACCGACAGGATGGGACCCAGTACTTC | CATSRDRQDGTQYF
NA | TRBJ2-5 | TRBD2 | TRBV30 | TGTGCCTGGAGCCCCCCTGGACTAGCCCGGGAGACCCAGTACTTC | CAWSPPGLARETQYF
NA | TRBJ1-2 | TRBD1 | TRBV6-1 | TGTGCCAGCAGTGAAAGTAGTACGGGACAGCACTATGGCTACACCTTC | CASSESSTGQHYGYTF
NA | TRBJ2-2 | NA | TRBV12-3/TRBV12-4 | TGTGCCAGCAGGAAGGGACGTACCGGGGAGCTGTTTTTT | CASRKGRTGELFF
NA | TRBJ2-3 | NA | TRBV6-6 | TGTGCCAGCAGTTACTCAGAAGTTGGGGATACGCAGTATTTT | CASSYSEVGDTQYF
NA | TRBJ2-7 | TRBD1 | TRBV5-1 | TGCGCCAGCAGCCCAGGACAGGGGGCAGGCGAGCAGTACTTC | CASSPGQGAGEQYF
NA | TRBJ1-4 | NA | TRBV5-1 | TGCGCCAGCAGCTTGTCCGCCGGGAGAGGTGAAAAACTGTTTTTT | CASSLSAGRGEKLFF
NA | TRBJ2-2 | NA | TRBV18 | TGTGCCAGCTCACCACTTTCAGGGGCGGGCCTTTTCACCGGGGAGCTGTTTTTT | CASSPLSGAGLFTGELFF
NA | TRBJ1-6 | NA | TRBV6-6 | TGTGCCAGCAGCCACCCGGACAGTAATTCACCCCTCCACTTT | CASSHPDSNSPLHF
NA | TRBJ2-3 | NA | TRBV27 | TGTGCCAGCAGCCTGGACTGGGCCACAGATACGCAGTATTTT | CASSLDWATDTQYF
NA | TRBJ1-2 | NA | TRBV2 | TGTGCCAGCAGCCGTGTGCCGGGGGCGAACTATGGCTACACCTTC | CASSRVPGANYGYTF
NA | TRBJ1-1 | NA | TRBV6-5 | TGTGCCAGCAGTTACATCCCTTGGACTGAAGCTTTCTTT | CASSYIPWTEAFF
NA | TRBJ2-1 | NA | TRBV5-8 | TGTGCCAGCAGCGCCGACTATGAGCAGTTCTTC | CASSADYEQFF
once | TRBJ2-7 | TRBD1 | TRBV7-9 | TGTGCCAGCAGCTGGACAGGTCCCGACGAGCAGTACTTC | CASSWTGPDEQYF
NA | TRBJ1-1 | TRBD1 | TRBV4-1 | TGCGCCAGCAGCCCCAGGGGGCGAGGTACTGAAGCTTTCTTT | CASSPRGRGTEAFF
NA | TRBJ1-1 | NA | TRBV27 | TGTGCCAGCAGTTTAGGATGGGGGGCCACTGAAGCTTTCTTT | CASSLGWGATEAFF
once | TRBJ2-5 | NA | TRBV19 | TGTGCCAGTAGTATATCAGGGCGCGAGACCCAGTACTTC | CASSISGRETQYF
NA | TRBJ1-3 | NA | TRBV2 | TGTGCCAGCAGCTGGACAGTCCAATCTGGAAACACCATATATTTT | CASSWTVQSGNTIYF
NA | TRBJ2-7 | NA | TRBV20-1 | TGCAGTGCTAGTAGATTAGGACTAGTCAGGGGCGAGCAGTACTTC | CSASRLGLVRGEQYF
NA | TRBJ2-1 | NA | TRBV27 | TGTGCCAGCAGTTTAGTTATAGTAGGGGCGTCCTACAATGAGCAGTTCTTC | CASSLVIVGASYNEQFF
NA | TRBJ1-1 | NA | TRBV5-4 | TGTGCCAGCAGCTTCACACGGAGGAACACTGAAGCTTTCTTT | CASSFTRRNTEAFF
NA | TRBJ1-2 | NA | TRBV6-5 | TGTGCCAGCACACAGACAGTTCTCGTCTATGGCTACACCTTC | CASTQTVLVYGYTF
once | TRBJ2-2 | TRBD2 | TRBV29-1 | TGCAGCGTTGAAGAGCTAGCGGGAGAAACCGGGGAGCTGTTTTTT | CSVEELAGETGELFF
NA | TRBJ2-2 | NA | TRBV14 | TGTGCCAGCAGCCAAGGCTGGGGTGCGAGGACCGGGGAGCTGTTTTTT | CASSQGWGARTGELFF
NA | TRBJ2-1 | NA | TRBV3-1/TRBV3-2 | TGTGCCAGCAGCCAAGATGGGGGCTTACAAGGGCAGTTCTTC | CASSQDGGLQGQFF
NA | TRBJ2-3 | TRBD2 | TRBV5-6 | TGTGCCAGCAGCACAACTAGCGGGATGTTTGTAGATACGCAGTATTTT | CASSTTSGMFVDTQYF
NA | TRBJ2-1 | TRBD2 | TRBV6-5 | TGTGCCAGCAGTTCCGCGGGAGGGCCTATGAATGAGCAGTTCTTC | CASSSAGGPMNEQFF
NA | TRBJ2-1 | NA | TRBV19 | TGTGCCAGTAGTCTCCGACCCGCTTACCTTTACAATGAGCAGTTCTTC | CASSLRPAYLYNEQFF
NA | TRBJ2-1 | NA | TRBV30 | TGTGCCTGGAGTAGGGACAAAGACAATGAGCAGTTCTTC | CAWSRDKDNEQFF
NA | TRBJ1-1 | TRBD1 | TRBV2 | TGTGCCAGCACCGAAACCGGGACAGGGATGAACACTGAAGCTTTCTTT | CASTETGTGMNTEAFF
NA | TRBJ1-1 | NA | TRBV11-1 | TGTGCCAGCAGCTTAGGCTCCGCGAACACTGAAGCTTTCTTT | CASSLGSANTEAFF
NA | TRBJ1-2 | TRBD1 | TRBV19 | TGTGCCAGTAGTACCCCCTCTCCGGGACAGGGGGATTCTAACTATGGCTACACCTTC | CASSTPSPGQGDSNYGYTF
NA | TRBJ1-5 | NA | TRBV10-3 | TGTGCCATCAGTGACCCGGACAGTAGCAATCAGCCCCAGCATTTT | CAISDPDSSNQPQHF
NA | TRBJ2-1 | TRBD2 | TRBV4-1 | TGCGCCAGCAGCAAGCTAGCGGGAGGTGGTCAGTTCTTC | CASSKLAGGGQFF
NA | TRBJ2-6 | NA | TRBV2 | TGTGCCAGCAGCGGCCTTGGGGCCAACGTCCTGACTTTC | CASSGLGANVLTF
NA | TRBJ2-1 | TRBD2 | TRBV11-2 | TGTGCCAGCAGCCCGACTAGCGGGAGTGGCGATGAGCAGTTCTTC | CASSPTSGSGDEQFF
few | TRBJ1-4 | NA | TRBV11-2 | TGTGCCAGCAGCTTAGACCGGGACACCGGACAAAAACTGTTTTTT | CASSLDRDTGQKLFF
NA | TRBJ2-3 | TRBD2 | TRBV9 | TGTGCCAGCAGCCCCGGGACTAGCGGGGCAGATACGCAGTATTTT | CASSPGTSGADTQYF
once | TRBJ1-5 | NA | TRBV3-1/TRBV3-2 | TGTGCCAGCAGCCCGGGACCGTCATCTCAGCCCCAGCATTTT | CASSPGPSSQPQHF
NA | TRBJ1-2 | TRBD1 | TRBV28 | TGTGCCAGCAGTTTGGGGACAGGGAGCCGACTTTATGGCTACACCTTC | CASSLGTGSRLYGYTF
NA | TRBJ2-1 | TRBD2 | TRBV24-1 | TGTGCCACCAGTGATCCGCGCCCCGGGAGGGATTCGGGCAATGAGCAGTTCTTC | CATSDPRPGRDSGNEQFF
NA | TRBJ1-2 | NA | TRBV7-2 | TGTGCCAGCAGCCATGACCAACAGGGAAGGAGCGGCTACACCTTC | CASSHDQQGRSGYTF
NA | TRBJ2-7 | NA | TRBV5-1 | TGCGCCAGCAGTTCCAGGCGACTGCCTTGGGAGCAGTACTTC | CASSSRRLPWEQYF